This record looks at one TCR beta chain sequence and its context. Its antigen is not identified. These data come from a study of identical twins. Study findings and constraints: Excess sharing between twins was weaker in beta out-of-frame sequences.

TCRdb fed the 5' RACE reads into MiXCR, producing one record per CDR3 protein. Counted here are about 790,000 distinct CDR3 sequences, over 15% occurring once; the ten biggest clones make up about an eighth. The CDR3 loop spans 14 amino acids. V was trimmed by 4 bases and J by 6 bases, leaving 17 bases between them. Per the germline V gene, CDR1 is DFQATT and CDR2 is SNEGSKA (reference sequence). The same sample was also studied in work on T cells expressing NK-cell markers.

The rearrangement links TRBV20-1 to TRBJ2-3; D is unresolved. Sequenced input: PBMCs. The source is a woman between 18 and 29 years old in good health. The CDR3 loop is CSANTDLPPDTQYF. The CDR3 DNA follows: TGCAGTGCTAACACTGATCTCCCCCCCGATACGCAGTATTTT.